Listed below are T cell receptor beta chains from one sample, sequenced in a study of blood T cell repertoires in COVID-19. Generated by immunoSEQ multiplex PCR, the TCRdb table keeps only in-frame clones and is missing some. Among some 260,000 clones listed, over 80% were seen once. Sequenced sample: peripheral blood. All receptors come from a woman between 70 and 85 years old with COVID-19, enrolled during active disease. Both conserved end residues are part of each CDR3. A D gene is named only where the DNA matches it firmly. Rows give clone size only sometimes, using once, few, many, or a class for an expanded clone.

J | size | V | D | CDR3 | DNA
TRBJ1-3 | . | TRBV5-4 | TRBD1 | CASSLDRGIGGNTIYF | TGTGCCAGCAGCTTGGACAGGGGGATAGGTGGAAACACCATATATTTT
TRBJ2-3 | . | TRBV19 | TRBD2 | CASSIGPAGASTDTQYF | TGTGCCAGTAGTATTGGCCCAGCGGGGGCCTCTACAGATACGCAGTATTTT
TRBJ2-7 | . | TRBV3-1/TRBV3-2 | . | CASSPAGAGGEQYF | TGTGCCAGCAGCCCCGCAGGAGCGGGTGGGGAGCAGTACTTC
TRBJ1-2 | . | TRBV30 | . | CAWSPRGNYGYTF | TGTGCCTGGAGTCCCAGGGGTAACTATGGCTACACCTTC
TRBJ1-3 | few | TRBV3-1/TRBV3-2 | . | CASSQGYTEIGNTIYF | TGTGCCAGCAGCCAAGGATACACAGAAATTGGAAACACCATATATTTT
TRBJ2-3 | . | TRBV7-3 | TRBD2 | CASSLQAGGGTDTQYF | TGTGCCAGCAGCCTCCAAGCGGGAGGGGGTACAGATACGCAGTATTTT
TRBJ2-5 | . | TRBV6-6 | . | CASSYYQGPQETQYF | TGTGCCAGCAGTTATTATCAGGGCCCCCAAGAGACCCAGTACTTC
TRBJ1-1 | once | TRBV7-9 | TRBD1 | CASSQNPGGTEAFF | TGTGCCAGCAGTCAGAATCCAGGGGGCACTGAAGCTTTCTTT
TRBJ2-1 | . | TRBV5-5 | . | CASSLDGSYNEQFF | TGTGCCAGCAGCTTGGACGGCTCCTACAATGAGCAGTTCTTC
TRBJ2-7 | . | TRBV5-6 | . | CASSSMDSPQRAYEQYF | TGTGCCAGCAGCTCGATGGACTCACCCCAGCGGGCCTACGAGCAGTACTTC
TRBJ2-1 | . | TRBV28 | . | CASSLSSGRDYNEQFF | TGTGCCAGCAGTTTATCGTCCGGGAGAGATTACAATGAGCAGTTCTTC
TRBJ1-1 | . | TRBV20-1 | . | CSGGSQAEAFF | TGCAGTGGCGGGTCCCAAGCTGAAGCTTTCTTT
TRBJ1-1 | . | TRBV28 | . | CASSSPGVVTEAFF | TGTGCCAGCAGCTCCCCGGGGGTAGTCACTGAAGCTTTCTTT
TRBJ2-7 | . | TRBV21-1 | . | CASSKSGGVTPHEQYF | TGTGCCAGCAGCAAATCAGGGGGCGTCACCCCCCACGAGCAGTACTTC
TRBJ2-7 | . | TRBV6-2/TRBV6-3 | . | CASSWDSFSEQYF | TGTGCCAGCAGTTGGGACTCATTTAGCGAGCAGTACTTC
TRBJ2-7 | many | TRBV4-2 | TRBD2 | CASSPGLAGGESSYEQYF | TGTGCCAGCAGCCCTGGACTAGCGGGAGGTGAGAGCTCCTACGAGCAGTACTTC
TRBJ1-5 | . | TRBV2 | . | CASSEAGGRDNQPQHF | TGTGCCAGCAGTGAAGCGGGGGGGCGGGACAATCAGCCCCAGCATTTT
TRBJ2-2 | . | TRBV11-3 | TRBD2 | CASSFGGRSTGELFF | TGTGCCAGCAGCTTTGGCGGGAGGAGCACCGGGGAGCTGTTTTTT
TRBJ1-5 | . | TRBV4-2 | . | CASSQDSGFNQPQHF | TGTGCCAGCAGCCAAGATTCAGGGTTCAATCAGCCCCAGCATTTT
TRBJ2-6 | . | TRBV5-6 | TRBD2 | CASRKLAGAGGANVLTF | TGTGCCAGCAGAAAACTAGCGGGAGCCGGTGGGGCCAACGTCCTGACTTTC
TRBJ1-5 | . | TRBV19 | TRBD1 | CASEPMTGVHQPQHF | TGTGCCAGTGAACCGATGACAGGGGTTCATCAGCCCCAGCATTTT
TRBJ1-5 | few | TRBV18 | . | CASSPAGAGADQPQHF | TGTGCCAGCTCACCAGCGGGAGCAGGGGCCGATCAGCCCCAGCATTTT
TRBJ1-2 | . | TRBV19 | TRBD1 | CASSRQGGYTF | TGTGCCAGTAGTCGACAGGGTGGCTACACCTTC
TRBJ2-7 | . | TRBV5-8 | TRBD1 | CASSSSQGATYEQYF | TGTGCCAGCAGCTCCTCTCAGGGGGCTACCTACGAGCAGTACTTC
TRBJ1-2 | once | TRBV2 | TRBD1 | CASRTGGNGYTF | TGTGCCAGCAGGACAGGGGGCAATGGCTACACCTTC
TRBJ2-5 | . | TRBV3-1/TRBV3-2 | TRBD1 | CASSQEGTGGRTTQYF | TGTGCCAGCAGCCAAGAAGGGACAGGGGGCCGAACGACCCAGTACTTC
TRBJ1-5 | . | TRBV28 | . | CASSSPSGGQPQHF | TGTGCCAGCAGCAGCCCTTCGGGGGGACAGCCCCAGCATTTT
TRBJ2-5 | . | TRBV7-2 | TRBD2 | CASSLTLRGETQYF | TGTGCCAGCAGCTTAACTTTGCGGGGGGAGACCCAGTACTTC
TRBJ1-2 | . | TRBV18 | . | CASSPDTNYGYTF | TGTGCCAGCTCACCTGACACTAACTATGGCTACACCTTC
TRBJ2-2 | . | TRBV27 | TRBD1 | CASKGQGHTGELFF | TGTGCCAGCAAGGGACAGGGACACACCGGGGAGCTGTTTTTT
TRBJ2-3 | . | TRBV24-1 | . | CATSPGLGTDTQYF | TGTGCCACCAGCCCGGGACTGGGCACAGATACGCAGTATTTT
TRBJ2-5 | . | TRBV5-4 | TRBD2 | CASSLGLAGGGETQYF | TGTGCCAGCAGTCTTGGTCTAGCGGGAGGAGGGGAGACCCAGTACTTC
TRBJ2-7 | . | TRBV4-1 | . | CASSQDRGYEQYF | TGCGCCAGCAGCCAAGACAGGGGTTACGAGCAGTACTTC
TRBJ1-2 | . | TRBV13 | . | CASSRNRAQFYTF | TGTGCCAGCAGCCGCAACAGGGCGCAGTTCTACACCTTC
TRBJ1-1 | once | TRBV4-1 | . | CASSQGRAEAFF | TGCGCCAGCAGCCAAGGACGGGCTGAAGCTTTCTTT
TRBJ2-7 | . | TRBV7-9 | . | CASTAQGGGYEQYF | TGTGCCAGCACTGCCCAGGGCGGTGGCTACGAGCAGTACTTC
TRBJ2-1 | . | TRBV4-1 | . | CASSQDGMRQDNNEQFF | TGCGCCAGCAGCCAAGATGGGATGCGGCAGGACAACAATGAGCAGTTCTTC
TRBJ2-2 | . | TRBV14 | TRBD2 | CASSPLAAANTGELFF | TGTGCCAGCAGCCCACTAGCGGCCGCGAACACCGGGGAGCTGTTTTTT
TRBJ1-3 | . | TRBV2 | . | CASRTTPGTIYF | TGTGCCAGCAGAACTACTCCTGGCACCATATATTTT
TRBJ1-1 | . | TRBV28 | TRBD1 | CASSLPTGSSTEAFF | TGTGCCAGCAGTTTACCGACAGGGTCGAGCACTGAAGCTTTCTTT
TRBJ1-2 | . | TRBV7-8 | . | CASSLASGDYGYTF | TGTGCCAGCAGCTTAGCGTCGGGGGACTATGGCTACACCTTC
TRBJ2-7 | . | TRBV18 | TRBD2 | CASSRGSGTYEQYF | TGTGCCAGCTCTCGCGGTAGCGGGACCTACGAGCAGTACTTC
TRBJ1-2 | . | TRBV24-1 | TRBD1 | CATSETGRGGYTF | TGTGCCACCAGTGAGACAGGGCGAGGTGGCTACACCTTC
TRBJ1-2 | . | TRBV5-5 | TRBD1 | CASSFRTGVGYTF | TGTGCCAGCAGCTTCCGGACAGGCGTTGGCTACACCTTC
TRBJ1-3 | few | TRBV19 | . | CASSPIAVYSGNTIYF | TGTGCCAGTAGTCCGATTGCGGTTTACTCTGGAAACACCATATATTTT
TRBJ1-1 | . | TRBV19 | TRBD1 | CASTLRQGLGNTEAFF | TGTGCCAGTACCCTAAGACAGGGTTTGGGAAACACTGAAGCTTTCTTT
TRBJ2-2 | . | TRBV28 | . | CASSRSDNTGELFF | TGTGCCAGCAGTCGATCCGACAATACCGGGGAGCTGTTTTTT
TRBJ1-2 | . | TRBV12-3/TRBV12-4 | . | CASSLLGTGYTF | TGTGCCAGCAGTTTACTGGGCACGGGCTACACCTTC
TRBJ1-5 | . | TRBV28 | TRBD1 | CASSPQGDRGANSNQPQHF | TGTGCCAGCAGTCCCCAGGGGGACAGGGGGGCGAATAGCAATCAGCCCCAGCATTTT
TRBJ2-2 | few | TRBV19 | . | CASSSLTTNTGELFF | TGTGCCAGCTCCTCGCTGACAACGAACACCGGGGAGCTGTTTTTT
TRBJ2-7 | . | TRBV7-2 | . | CASSPTGVAAPEQYF | TGTGCCAGCAGCCCCACCGGGGTAGCGGCCCCTGAGCAGTACTTC
TRBJ2-7 | . | TRBV28 | . | CASSPGTLSSYEQYF | TGTGCCAGCAGTCCGGGGACTTTGAGCTCCTACGAGCAGTACTTC
TRBJ1-6 | . | TRBV7-2 | TRBD1 | CASSLQGQGAAPLHF | TGTGCCAGCAGCCTACAGGGACAGGGGGCTGCACCCCTCCACTTT
TRBJ1-4 | . | TRBV11-3 | TRBD1 | CASSSTGGREKLFF | TGTGCCAGCAGCAGCACAGGGGGTCGTGAAAAACTGTTTTTT
TRBJ2-2 | . | TRBV5-1 | TRBD1 | CASSLGQGPNTGELFF | TGCGCCAGCAGCTTGGGACAGGGGCCGAACACCGGGGAGCTGTTTTTT
TRBJ1-6 | . | TRBV28 | TRBD1 | CASSLSGQGNSPLHF | TGTGCCAGCAGTTTATCTGGACAGGGAAATTCACCCCTCCACTTT
TRBJ2-1 | . | TRBV2 | . | CASSFSGDSYNEQFF | TGTGCCAGCAGTTTTAGCGGCGACTCCTACAATGAGCAGTTCTTC
TRBJ1-5 | . | TRBV12-5 | . | CASGRGGDQPQHF | TGTGCTAGTGGGCGCGGGGGCGACCAGCCCCAGCATTTT
TRBJ1-1 | . | TRBV6-2/TRBV6-3 | TRBD1 | CASSSQGMNTEAFF | TGTGCCAGCAGTTCACAGGGGATGAACACTGAAGCTTTCTTT